The text below deals with one T cell receptor beta chain. The antigen is unknown. The source of the sample is a study of cytomegalovirus exposure and HLA in healthy donors. Germline V lookup: CDR1 MDHEN, CDR2 SYDVKM. The CDR3 loop spans 14 amino acids. V lost 5 bases and J lost 8; bases outside the gene matches: 9. PCR was performed using 60 Vbeta and 13 Jbeta primers. Sequenced by immunoSEQ multiplex PCR; TCRdb stores in-frame clones only, minus some. The sample includes over 80,000 clones, approximately 79% of them seen just once. Study findings and constraints: According to the study, around 160 TCR beta chains were cytomegalovirus-associated. Researchers reported from a later analysis that most CMV-associated TCR beta chains appeared HLA-restricted. Later work found that TCR association rates differed between HLA loci; DRB1 had the most and HLA-C the fewest. Analyses of presence and absence presupposed an approximately uniform sequencing depth across donors.

This receptor was obtained from a female donor in good health and CMV-seronegative. Sequencing was carried out using PBMCs. The chain has TRBV28 and TRBJ1-2; 9 nucleotides line up with TRBD1. CDR3 nucleotides: TGTGCCAGCAGTCCTCCGGGACAGGGCAGAGGCTACACCTTC. Encoded protein: CASSPPGQGRGYTF.